The clone carrying this TCR beta chain is termed medium-sized. The antigen remains unidentified. The data stem from a study of metastatic and nonmetastatic thyroid tumors. Study-level information: Repertoires from blood and tumor or nodule tissue of malignant and benign thyroid patients were compared.

In the authors' methods: The study built a papillary thyroid cancer distant-metastasis classifier from CDR3 differences across clinicopathological groups. Through MiXCR, TCRdb re-clonotyped the PCR reads. The V and J calls come from TCRdb's annotation, not from the publication. The sample includes about 16,000 clones, around 16% seen only once; the top ten take 15% to 20%. The study's findings and limits: Reports indicated that malignant thyroid tumors showed significantly higher TCR beta diversity than benign nodules did, in blood and tumor.

Each patient came to thyroid surgery without any prior treatment (of any kind). Looked up from germline, CDR1 is MNHNS and CDR2 is SASEGT. V lost 7 bases and J lost 15, with 16 bases in between. The CDR3 length is 12 residues. The chain is built from TRBV6-1 and TRBJ1-6, with D tentatively TRBD1 (6 bases). The TCR sequence derives from a female donor with papillary thyroid cancer or a benign thyroid nodule (not recorded which). Some clones in this sample may be carry-over from other donors' samples. Material: blood. DNA for the CDR3: TGTGCCAGCACAGAACAGGGACGAGGCCTCCACTTT. It yields the protein CASTEQGRGLHF.